Listed below are T cell receptor beta chains from one sample, sequenced in a study of CD8+ T cells in alopecia areata. Clones were sequenced by immunoSEQ multiplex PCR, and TCRdb holds only the in-frame ones, with some missing. The sample contains 150,000 to 200,000 clones, 45% to 60% of which appear only once. The material sequenced was CD4+ T cells sorted from blood. The source of these receptors is a human donor in good health. The CDR3 runs from the conserved cysteine through the conserved F or W. The D gene is left open where the match is weak. Clone size appears in some rows only: once, few, many, or a class for an expanded clone.

d_call | clone_size | j_call | cdr3_length | v_call | cdr3_aa | cdr3_nt
NA | once | TRBJ2-6 | 16 | TRBV27 | CASGPGLTYGANVLTF | TGTGCCAGCGGGCCGGGACTGACCTATGGGGCCAACGTCCTGACTTTC
NA | NA | TRBJ2-5 | 14 | TRBV29-1 | CSVEARGAQETQYF | TGCAGCGTTGAAGCACGGGGGGCGCAAGAGACCCAGTACTTC
NA | few | TRBJ2-6 | 15 | TRBV11-2 | CASSAFNAGANVLTF | TGTGCCAGCAGCGCATTCAATGCTGGGGCCAACGTCCTGACTTTC
NA | NA | TRBJ2-7 | 13 | TRBV29-1 | CSIRQGGAYEQYF | TGCAGCATCCGACAGGGAGGGGCATACGAGCAGTACTTC
NA | few | TRBJ1-2 | 13 | TRBV11-2 | CASSLPDTYGYTF | TGTGCCAGCAGCTTACCTGACACGTATGGCTACACCTTC
NA | NA | TRBJ1-2 | 12 | TRBV6-5 | CASTRANYGYTF | TGTGCCAGCACCCGGGCTAACTATGGCTACACCTTC
NA | NA | TRBJ1-5 | 12 | TRBV28 | CASSWGNQPQHF | TGTGCCAGCAGTTGGGGCAATCAGCCCCAGCATTTT
NA | NA | TRBJ2-1 | 13 | TRBV5-4 | CASSRDGYNEQFF | TGTGCCAGCAGTCGGGACGGGTACAATGAGCAGTTCTTC
NA | few | TRBJ2-1 | 15 | TRBV11-2 | CASSRHPSSYNEQFF | TGTGCCAGCAGCAGACACCCCAGCTCCTACAATGAGCAGTTCTTC
NA | NA | TRBJ2-4 | 17 | TRBV29-1 | CSVSERRDGAMVNIQYF | TGCAGCGTCTCCGAACGACGGGACGGCGCTATGGTAAACATTCAGTACTTC
NA | NA | TRBJ2-6 | 14 | TRBV27 | CASSQMAGANVLTF | TGTGCCAGCAGTCAAATGGCAGGGGCCAACGTCCTGACTTTC
NA | NA | TRBJ2-5 | 12 | TRBV29-1 | CSVERLWKTQYF | TGCAGCGTTGAACGGCTCTGGAAGACCCAGTACTTC
NA | NA | TRBJ1-2 | 13 | TRBV2 | CASIRQTKYGYTF | TGTGCCAGCATAAGACAAACAAAGTATGGCTACACCTTC
NA | NA | TRBJ2-5 | 12 | TRBV29-1 | CSVAWKEETQYF | TGCAGCGTTGCTTGGAAGGAAGAGACCCAGTACTTC
NA | NA | TRBJ1-5 | 16 | TRBV10-3 | CAISESGRVSNQPQHF | TGTGCCATCAGTGAGTCGGGCAGGGTAAGCAATCAGCCCCAGCATTTT
NA | few | TRBJ1-5 | 12 | TRBV27 | CASRGSNQPQHF | TGTGCCAGCAGAGGCAGCAATCAGCCCCAGCATTTT
TRBD1 | few | TRBJ2-3 | 14 | TRBV29-1 | CSQRAGQGSDTQYF | TGCAGCCAACGCGCCGGACAGGGATCCGATACGCAGTATTTT
NA | few | TRBJ2-5 | 12 | TRBV29-1 | CSVVVGLETQYF | TGCAGCGTTGTCGTCGGATTAGAGACCCAGTACTTC